This TCR beta chain was profiled in a study of cytotoxic CD8 clonotypes in ibrutinib-treated CLL. Sequencing used immunoSEQ multiplex PCR; TCRdb keeps in-frame clones, though not all of them. The sample has about 85,000 clones, about 76% seen once; the top ten hold roughly 5%. The CDR3 totals 12 residues. The V end was cut by 0 bases, the J end by 5 bases, with 4 bases between. Germline V lookup: CDR1 MRHNA, CDR2 SNTAGT. V and J are TRBV6-4 and TRBJ2-5; D is unresolved. The clonotype comes from a human donor with chronic lymphocytic leukemia. The sequenced sample was PBMCs, obtained after 12 months of ibrutinib treatment. CDR3 loop: CASSDSKETQYF. For the CDR3, the DNA is TGTGCCAGCAGTGACTCGAAGGAGACCCAGTACTTC.